There are many counts of the clone carrying this T cell receptor beta chain. Antigen: not known. During its preparation, the TCRbeta library received unique molecular identifiers. TCRdb itself ran the PCR reads through MiXCR, one entry per CDR3 protein. The table lists roughly 100,000 distinct CDR3 sequences, 4.5% to 7.5% of them singletons. The record originates from a study of T-cell reconstitution after alpha-beta-depleted transplantation in children. General study points: A year had passed since transplant, and T-cell counts and diversity by then came mostly from newly produced T cells. Some patients' high day-60 TCRbeta diversity was attributed to recipient cells surviving conditioning. Several hundred graft clones that had expanded were reportedly the source of alpha-beta T cells about two months after transplant.

This sequence originates from a female patient between 2 and 15 years old who had a stem cell transplant for Fanconi anemia, so the T cells may come from the graft donor. Sequenced material: PBMCs, mostly from graft donor cells, taken 60 days after TCRalphabeta/CD19-depleted stem cell transplant.

The DNA of the CDR3 is TGTGCCAGCAGCGCCGGGACTAGCTCCTACAATGAGCAGTTCTTC. Its protein product is CASSAGTSSYNEQFF. This sequence joins TRBV9 and TRBJ2-1, with 8 bases aligning to TRBD2. The CDR3 length is 15 residues. CDR1 is SGDLS and CDR2 is YYNGEE in the germline V gene. V gave up 3 bases and J gave up 0 bases; unmatched junction bases: 2.